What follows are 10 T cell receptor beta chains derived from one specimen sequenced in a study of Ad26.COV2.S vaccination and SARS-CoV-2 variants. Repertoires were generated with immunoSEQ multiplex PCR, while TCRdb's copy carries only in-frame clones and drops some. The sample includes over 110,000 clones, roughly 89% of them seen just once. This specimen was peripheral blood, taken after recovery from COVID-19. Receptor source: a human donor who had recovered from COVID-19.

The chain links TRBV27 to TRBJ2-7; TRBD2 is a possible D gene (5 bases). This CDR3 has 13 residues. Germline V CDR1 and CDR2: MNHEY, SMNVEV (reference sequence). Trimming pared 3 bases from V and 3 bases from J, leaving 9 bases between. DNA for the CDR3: TGTGCCAGCAGTTTGGGAGAATACTACGAGCAGTACTTC. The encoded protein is CASSLGEYYEQYF.

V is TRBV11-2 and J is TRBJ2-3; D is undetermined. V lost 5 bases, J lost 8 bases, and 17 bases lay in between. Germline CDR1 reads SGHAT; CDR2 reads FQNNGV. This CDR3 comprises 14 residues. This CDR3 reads CASSLMEGQGTQYF. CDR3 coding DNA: TGTGCCAGCAGCCTCATGGAAGGGCAAGGTACGCAGTATTTT.

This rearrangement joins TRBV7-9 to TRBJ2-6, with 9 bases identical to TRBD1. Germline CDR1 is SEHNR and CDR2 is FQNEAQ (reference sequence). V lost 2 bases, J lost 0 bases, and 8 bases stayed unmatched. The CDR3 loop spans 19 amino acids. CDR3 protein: CASSLLPGQGLSGANVLTF. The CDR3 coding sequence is TGTGCCAGCAGCTTATTGCCCGGACAGGGGCTCTCTGGGGCCAACGTCCTGACTTTC. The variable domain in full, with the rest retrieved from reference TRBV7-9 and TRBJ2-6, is DTGVSQNPRHKITKRGQNVTFRCDPISEHNRLYWYRQTLGQGPEFLTYFQNEAQLEKSRLLSDRFSAERPKGSFSTLEIQRTEQGDSAMYLCASSLLPGQGLSGANVLTFGAGSRLTVL.

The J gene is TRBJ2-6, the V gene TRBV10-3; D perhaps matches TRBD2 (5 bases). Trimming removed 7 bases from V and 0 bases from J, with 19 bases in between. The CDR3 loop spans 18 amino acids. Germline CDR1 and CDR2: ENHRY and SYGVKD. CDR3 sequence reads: CAIMKTSGFSSGANVLTF. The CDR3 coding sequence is TGTGCCATCATGAAAACATCGGGATTTAGCTCTGGGGCCAACGTCCTGACTTTC.

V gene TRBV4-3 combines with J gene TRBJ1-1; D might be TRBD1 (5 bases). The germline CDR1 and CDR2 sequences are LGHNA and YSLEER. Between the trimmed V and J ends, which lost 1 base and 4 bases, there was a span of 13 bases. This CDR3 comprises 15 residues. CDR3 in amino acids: CASSQGRGDLTEAFF. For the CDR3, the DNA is TGCGCCAGCAGCCAAGGGCGGGGGGATCTCACTGAAGCTTTCTTT.

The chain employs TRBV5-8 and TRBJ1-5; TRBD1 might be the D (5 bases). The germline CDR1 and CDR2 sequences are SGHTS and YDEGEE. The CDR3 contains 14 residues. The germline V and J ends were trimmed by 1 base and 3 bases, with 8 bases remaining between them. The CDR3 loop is CASSLLGTNQPQHF. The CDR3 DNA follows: TGTGCCAGCAGCTTGTTGGGGACCAATCAGCCCCAGCATTTT.

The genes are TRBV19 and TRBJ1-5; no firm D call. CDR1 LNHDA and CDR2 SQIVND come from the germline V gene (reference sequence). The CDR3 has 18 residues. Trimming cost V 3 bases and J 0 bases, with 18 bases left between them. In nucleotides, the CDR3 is TGTGCCAGTAGTATTAGGTGGGTCCAAGAGTTTAGCAATCAGCCCCAGCATTTT. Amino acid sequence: CASSIRWVQEFSNQPQHF.

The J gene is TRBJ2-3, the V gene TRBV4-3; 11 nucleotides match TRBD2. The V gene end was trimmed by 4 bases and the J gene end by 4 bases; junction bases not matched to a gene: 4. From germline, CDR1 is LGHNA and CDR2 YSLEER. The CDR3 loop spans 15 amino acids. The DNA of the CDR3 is TGCGCCAGCAGCCCACTAGCGGGGGATCCAGATACGCAGTATTTT. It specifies CASSPLAGDPDTQYF.

Here the CDR3 reads CASSFNAEGYTF. Written as DNA, the CDR3 is TGTGCCAGCAGCTTTAACGCGGAGGGCTACACCTTC. The chain links TRBV11-2 to TRBJ1-2, with D unclear. The CDR3 spans 12 residues. Germline-derived CDR1 and CDR2 are SGHAT and FQNNGV. V was cut by 3 bases and J by 8 bases, with 10 bases left in between.

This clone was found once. Here the CDR3 reads CASSSGLGIETQYF. Written as DNA, the CDR3 is TGTGCCAGCAGTTCCGGGTTAGGGATAGAGACCCAGTACTTC. This chain links TRBV28 with TRBJ2-5; D uncertain. Trimming stripped 4 bases from V and 4 bases from J, with 13 bases between. The CDR3 totals 14 residues. From germline, CDR1 is MDHEN and CDR2 SYDVKM.